This T cell receptor (beta chain) was identified during a study of cytomegalovirus exposure and HLA in healthy donors. Study-wide results and caveats: In presence/absence analyses, roughly uniform sequencing depth across donors was assumed.

Points on this clone: Its antigen remains unknown.

This CDR3 contains 13 residues. With V trimmed by 7 bases and J by 4 bases, 3 bases remained unmatched. Germline V CDR1 and CDR2: SGHTS, YDEGEE. PCR amplification relied on 60 Vbeta primers (plus 13 Jbeta primers). Data came from immunoSEQ multiplex PCR; TCRdb stores just in-frame clones and leaves some out. Of approximately 150,000 clones listed, 84% are singletons. Sequences were obtained from PBMCs. The chain combines TRBV5-8 with TRBJ2-3; TRBD1 matches at 10 bases. The clonotype was recovered from a man aged 30 to 39 in good health and CMV-seronegative. CDR3 loop: CASGQGVADTQYF. CDR3 DNA: TGTGCCAGCGGACAGGGGGTGGCAGATACGCAGTATTTT.